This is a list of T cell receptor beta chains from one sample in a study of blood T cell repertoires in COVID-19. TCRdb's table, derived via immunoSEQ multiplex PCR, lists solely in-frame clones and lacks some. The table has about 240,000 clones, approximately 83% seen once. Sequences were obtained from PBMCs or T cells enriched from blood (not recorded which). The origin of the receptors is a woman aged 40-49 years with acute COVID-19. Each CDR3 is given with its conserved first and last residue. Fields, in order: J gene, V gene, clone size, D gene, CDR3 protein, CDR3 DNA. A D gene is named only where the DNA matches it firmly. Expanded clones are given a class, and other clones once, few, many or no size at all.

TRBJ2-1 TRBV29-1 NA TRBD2 CSVDRASGRAEDYNEQFF TGCAGCGTTGACCGGGCTAGCGGGAGGGCCGAGGATTACAATGAGCAGTTCTTC
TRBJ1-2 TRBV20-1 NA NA CSASPQGETSFNYGYTF TGCAGTGCTAGTCCCCAGGGTGAGACCTCGTTTAACTATGGCTACACCTTC
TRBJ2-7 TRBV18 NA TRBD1 CASSSTGGHEQYF TGTGCCAGCTCATCCACAGGGGGTCACGAGCAGTACTTC
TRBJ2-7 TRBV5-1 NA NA CASSVEGYEQYF TGCGCCAGCAGCGTAGAGGGATACGAGCAGTACTTC
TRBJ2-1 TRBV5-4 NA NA CASSPLVPSSYNEQFF TGTGCCAGCAGTCCACTAGTGCCGAGCTCCTACAATGAGCAGTTCTTC
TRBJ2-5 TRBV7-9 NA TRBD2 CASSTLAGLRETQYF TGTGCCAGCAGCACGCTAGCGGGATTAAGGGAGACCCAGTACTTC
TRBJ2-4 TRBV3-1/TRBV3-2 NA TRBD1 CASSPRGAKNIQYF TGTGCCAGCAGCCCCAGGGGGGCCAAAAACATTCAGTACTTC
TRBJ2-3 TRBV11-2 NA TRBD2 CASSNRLAELLDTQYF TGTGCCAGCAGCAACCGACTAGCGGAGTTGCTAGATACGCAGTATTTT
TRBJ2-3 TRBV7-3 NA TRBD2 CASRLAGGPDTQYF TGTGCCAGCAGACTAGCGGGAGGGCCAGATACGCAGTATTTT
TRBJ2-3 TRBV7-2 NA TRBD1 CASSSGQVADTQYF TGTGCCAGCAGCTCCGGACAGGTTGCAGATACGCAGTATTTT
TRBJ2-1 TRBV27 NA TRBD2 CASSLIGTSGSSDEQFF TGTGCCAGCAGTTTAATCGGGACTAGCGGGAGTTCGGATGAGCAGTTCTTC
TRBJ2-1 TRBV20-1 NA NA CSAGGLTEQFF TGCAGTGCCGGAGGACTAACCGAGCAGTTCTTC
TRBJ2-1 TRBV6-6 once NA CASSTVRANEQFF TGTGCCAGCAGCACTGTTCGAGCCAATGAGCAGTTCTTC
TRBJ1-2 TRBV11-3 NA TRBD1 CASSLGTGFGYTF TGTGCCAGCAGCTTAGGGACAGGGTTCGGCTACACCTTC
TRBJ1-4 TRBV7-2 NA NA CASSLTVFNEKLFF TGTGCCAGCAGCTTAACTGTGTTTAATGAAAAACTGTTTTTT
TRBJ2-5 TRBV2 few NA CASSLSRETQYF TGTGCCAGCAGTCTTAGCCGAGAGACCCAGTACTTC
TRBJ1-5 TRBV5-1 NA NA CASSLGGQGQPQHF TGCGCCAGCAGCTTGGGGGGGCAGGGACAGCCCCAGCATTTT
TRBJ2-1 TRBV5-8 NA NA CASSFGGAQFF TGTGCCAGCAGCTTTGGGGGCGCGCAGTTCTTC
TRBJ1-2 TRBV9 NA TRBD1 CASSRDRLNYGYTF TGTGCCAGCAGTCGGGACAGACTTAACTATGGCTACACCTTC
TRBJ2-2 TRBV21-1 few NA CASSKPPLVSTQNTGELFF TGTGCCAGCAGCAAACCCCCCTTGGTATCGACACAGAACACCGGGGAGCTGTTTTTT
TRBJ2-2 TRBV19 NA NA CASRGEVGNGELFF TGTGCCAGTAGGGGGGAGGTCGGTAACGGGGAGCTGTTTTTT
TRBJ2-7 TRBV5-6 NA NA CASSFGGRGALEQYF TGTGCCAGCAGCTTCGGGGGCAGGGGGGCTCTCGAGCAGTACTTC
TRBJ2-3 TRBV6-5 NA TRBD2 CASSYYGGFTDTQYF TGTGCCAGCAGTTACTACGGGGGGTTCACAGATACGCAGTATTTT
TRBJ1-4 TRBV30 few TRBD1 CAWGYTGGANEKLFF TGTGCCTGGGGTTACACAGGGGGAGCTAATGAAAAACTGTTTTTT
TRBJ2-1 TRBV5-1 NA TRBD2 CASSLAGEGYNEQFF TGCGCCAGCAGCTTGGCGGGGGAGGGGTACAATGAGCAGTTCTTC
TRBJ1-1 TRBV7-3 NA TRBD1 CASRIDRGSTEAFF TGTGCCAGCAGAATTGACAGGGGGTCTACTGAAGCTTTCTTT
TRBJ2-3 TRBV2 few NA CASSPRGTDTQYF TGTGCCAGCAGTCCTAGAGGCACAGATACGCAGTATTTT
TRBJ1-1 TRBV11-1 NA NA CASSVGPNTEAFF TGTGCCAGCAGCGTAGGGCCCAACACTGAAGCTTTCTTT
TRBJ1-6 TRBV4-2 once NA CASSQGTDSPLHF TGTGCCAGCAGCCAGGGTACAGATTCACCCCTCCACTTT
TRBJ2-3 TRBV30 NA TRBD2 CAWTRGGASTDTQYF TGTGCCTGGACCCGGGGGGGGGCTAGCACAGATACGCAGTATTTT
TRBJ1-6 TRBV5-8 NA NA CASSWRGSPLHF TGTGCCAGCAGCTGGAGGGGATCACCCCTCCACTTT
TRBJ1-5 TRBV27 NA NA CASSPPGNQPQHF TGTGCCAGCAGTCCCCCGGGTAATCAGCCCCAGCATTTT
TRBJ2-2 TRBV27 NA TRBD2 CASSLASGGNTGELFF TGTGCCAGCAGTTTAGCTAGCGGGGGTAACACCGGGGAGCTGTTTTTT
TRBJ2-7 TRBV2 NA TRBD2 CASSQTSGYEQYF TGTGCCAGCAGCCAGACTAGCGGCTACGAGCAGTACTTC
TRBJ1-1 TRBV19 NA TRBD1 CASSPRQGGTEAFF TGTGCCAGTAGTCCACGACAGGGTGGAACTGAAGCTTTCTTT
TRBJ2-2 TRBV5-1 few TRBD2 CASSLLAGEWSGELFF TGCGCCAGCAGCTTACTAGCGGGAGAATGGAGCGGGGAGCTGTTTTTT
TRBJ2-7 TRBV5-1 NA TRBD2 CASSPGLAGGSYEQYF TGCGCCAGCAGCCCGGGACTAGCGGGAGGCTCCTACGAGCAGTACTTC
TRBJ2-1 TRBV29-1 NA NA CSPRVGAYNEQFF TGCAGCCCGAGGGTAGGAGCCTACAATGAGCAGTTCTTC
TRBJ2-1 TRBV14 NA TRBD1 CASSQIGQGSYNEQFF TGTGCCAGCAGCCAAATCGGACAGGGATCTTACAATGAGCAGTTCTTC
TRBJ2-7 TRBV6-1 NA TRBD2 CASSELAGENEQYF TGTGCCAGCAGTGAATTAGCGGGAGAGAACGAGCAGTACTTC
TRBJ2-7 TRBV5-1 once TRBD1 CASSHGTEDYEQYF TGCGCCAGCAGCCACGGGACAGAAGACTACGAGCAGTACTTC
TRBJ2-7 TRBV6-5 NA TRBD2 CASRMTSGYYEQYF TGTGCCAGCAGAATGACTAGCGGGTACTACGAGCAGTACTTC
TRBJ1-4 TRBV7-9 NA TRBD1 CASSWTGDNEKLFF TGTGCCAGCAGCTGGACAGGAGATAATGAAAAACTGTTTTTT
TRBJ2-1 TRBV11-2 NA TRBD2 CASSGQGTSGPLYNEQFF TGTGCCAGCAGCGGCCAGGGGACTAGCGGACCCCTATACAATGAGCAGTTCTTC
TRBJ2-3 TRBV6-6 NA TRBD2 CASSRPSAVAGRNTQYF TGTGCCAGCAGTCGGCCTTCGGCGGTAGCGGGCCGCAATACGCAGTATTTT
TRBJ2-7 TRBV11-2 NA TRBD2 CASSQGRGAKVYEQYF TGTGCCAGCAGTCAAGGGCGGGGGGCGAAGGTCTACGAGCAGTACTTC
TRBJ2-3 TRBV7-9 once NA CASSWGDTDTQYF TGTGCCAGCAGCTGGGGAGACACAGATACGCAGTATTTT
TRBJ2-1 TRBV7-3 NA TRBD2 CASSPGPGGDNEQFF TGTGCCAGCAGCCCAGGACCCGGGGGGGACAATGAGCAGTTCTTC
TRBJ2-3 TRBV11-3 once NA CASSLGGRPDTQYF TGTGCCAGCAGCTTAGGGGGGCGGCCAGATACGCAGTATTTT
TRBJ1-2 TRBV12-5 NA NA CASAPPQGNYGYTF TGTGCTAGTGCACCTCCCCAGGGAAACTATGGCTACACCTTC
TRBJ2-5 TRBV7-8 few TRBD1 CASSSRTGEWETQYF TGTGCCAGCAGCTCGCGGACAGGGGAGTGGGAGACCCAGTACTTC
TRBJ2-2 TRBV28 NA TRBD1 CASRFRDRVTGELFF TGTGCCAGCAGGTTCCGGGACAGGGTAACCGGGGAGCTGTTTTTT
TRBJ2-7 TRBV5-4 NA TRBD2 CASSLGLAGDEQYF TGTGCCAGCAGCTTGGGACTAGCGGGAGACGAGCAGTACTTC
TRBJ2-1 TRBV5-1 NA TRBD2 CASKLAGGNEQFF TGCGCCAGCAAACTAGCGGGAGGCAATGAGCAGTTCTTC